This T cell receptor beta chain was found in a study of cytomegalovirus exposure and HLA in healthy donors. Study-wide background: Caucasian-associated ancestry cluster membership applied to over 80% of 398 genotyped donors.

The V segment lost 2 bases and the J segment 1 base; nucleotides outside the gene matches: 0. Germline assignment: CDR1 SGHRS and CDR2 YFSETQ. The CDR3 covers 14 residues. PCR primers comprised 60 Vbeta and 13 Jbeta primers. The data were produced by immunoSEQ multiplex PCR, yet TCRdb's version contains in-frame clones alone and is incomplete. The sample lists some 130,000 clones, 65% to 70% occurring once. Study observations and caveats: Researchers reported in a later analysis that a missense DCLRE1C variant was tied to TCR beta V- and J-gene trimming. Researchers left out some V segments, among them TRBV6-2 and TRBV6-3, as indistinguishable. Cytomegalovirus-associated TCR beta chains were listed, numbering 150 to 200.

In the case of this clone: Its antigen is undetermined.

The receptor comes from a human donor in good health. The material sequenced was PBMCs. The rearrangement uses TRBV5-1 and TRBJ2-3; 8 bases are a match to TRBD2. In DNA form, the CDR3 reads TGCGCCAGCAGCTTTAGCGGGGGCACAGATACGCAGTATTTT. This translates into CASSFSGGTDTQYF.